This section outlines one T cell receptor (beta chain) sequence together with its context. No antigen is known for it. TCR cDNA was made by 5'RACE template switching, adding a universal primer site and UMIs. TCRdb redid the calling of the 5' RACE reads with MiXCR, one entry per CDR3 protein. The profile shows 620,000 or so distinct CDR3 sequences, about 12% of them singletons. This CDR3 has 14 amino acids. The germline gives CDR1 MRHNA, CDR2 SNTAGT. Deletions cut 1 base from V and 1 base from J, with 7 bases between. The sample belongs to a study of T cells after yellow fever vaccination. Study results and caveats: Post-booster repertoires again held most primary-vaccination clones (around 95% CD4, 88% CD8). Repertoires sorted by FACS could include abundant clonotypes that are contaminants from the bulk population.

The chain carries TRBV6-4 and TRBJ1-1; D gene ambiguous. Material: PBMCs, obtained on the day of the yellow fever booster vaccination. The sequence came from a man aged 30 to 45 who received the YFV17D yellow fever vaccine. Here the CDR3 DNA reads TGTGCCAGCAGTGACTTTGCAGGGAACACTGAAGCTTTCTTT. The encoded protein is CASSDFAGNTEAFF.